Detailed here is one T cell receptor beta chain. The data derive from a study of beta chain features in type 1 diabetes. The authors reverse transcribed all of the isolated RNA, so sequencing captured expressed TCRB transcripts. This table comes from immunoSEQ multiplex PCR, and its TCRdb copy is limited to in-frame clones, with some not included. The repertoire has 220,000 or so clones, around 68% of them found once; the top ten carry approximately 0.05%. This receptor was obtained from a young man in good health. Sequencing was done on a sample of naive CD4+ T cells from blood.

In DNA form, the CDR3 reads TGCGCCAGCAGCCAAGGTGGAGGGTACGAGCAGTACTTC. Translation: CASSQGGGYEQYF. The rearrangement joins TRBV4-3 to TRBJ2-7, with a weak D call TRBD2 (6 bases). The germline V gene has CDR1 LGHNA and CDR2 YSLEER. Trimming stripped 1 base from V and 4 bases from J, with 8 bases between. The CDR3 covers 13 residues.